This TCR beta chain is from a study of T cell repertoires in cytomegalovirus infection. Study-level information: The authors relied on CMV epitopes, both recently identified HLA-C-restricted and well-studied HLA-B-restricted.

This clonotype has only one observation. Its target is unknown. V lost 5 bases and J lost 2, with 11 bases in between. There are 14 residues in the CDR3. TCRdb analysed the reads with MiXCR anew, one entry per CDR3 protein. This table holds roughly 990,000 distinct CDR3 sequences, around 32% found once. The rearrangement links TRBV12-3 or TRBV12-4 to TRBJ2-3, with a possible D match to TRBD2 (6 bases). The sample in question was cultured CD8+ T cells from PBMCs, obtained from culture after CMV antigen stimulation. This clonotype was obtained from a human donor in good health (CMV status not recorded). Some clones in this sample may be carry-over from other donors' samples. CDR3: CASSRAGLTDTQYF. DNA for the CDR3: TGTGCCAGCAGTCGCGCGGGACTCACAGATACGCAGTATTTT.